This T cell receptor (beta chain) was captured in a study of early T cells in non-severe SARS-CoV-2 infection. Individually, cDNA molecules had unique molecular identifiers attached to them. TCRdb used MiXCR to reprocess the 5' RACE reads, holding one entry per CDR3 protein. Counted here are around 53,000 distinct CDR3 sequences, around a tenth occurring once; the ten biggest clones make up roughly 8.7%. There are many counts of this clonotype. Germline V gene lookup returns CDR1 LNHDA and CDR2 SQIVND (reference sequence). The length of the CDR3 is 15 residues. V lost 5 bases to trimming and J lost 5 bases, with 17 bases between them.

The chain links TRBV19 to TRBJ2-3, with D maybe TRBD2 (6 bases). The sequenced sample consisted of whole blood. The sequence was obtained from an adult who was a healthcare worker with PCR-confirmed SARS-CoV-2 infection or an uninfected control (not recorded which). The CDR3 DNA is TGTGCCAGTAGTGAATTAGCGGTTCAGTTAGATACGCAGTATTTT. Its translation: CASSELAVQLDTQYF.